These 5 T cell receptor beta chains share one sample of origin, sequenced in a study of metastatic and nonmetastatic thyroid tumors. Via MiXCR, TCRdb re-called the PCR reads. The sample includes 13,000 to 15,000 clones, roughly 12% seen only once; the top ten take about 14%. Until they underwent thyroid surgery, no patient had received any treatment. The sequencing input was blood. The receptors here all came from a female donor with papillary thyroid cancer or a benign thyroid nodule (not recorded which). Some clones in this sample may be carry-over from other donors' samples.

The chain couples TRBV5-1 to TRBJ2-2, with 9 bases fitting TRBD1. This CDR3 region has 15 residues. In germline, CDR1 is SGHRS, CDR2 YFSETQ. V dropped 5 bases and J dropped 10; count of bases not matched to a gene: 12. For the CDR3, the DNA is TGCGCCAGCAGTACCGACAGGGGGGGCACCTTGGAGCTGTTTTTT. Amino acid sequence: CASSTDRGGTLELFF.

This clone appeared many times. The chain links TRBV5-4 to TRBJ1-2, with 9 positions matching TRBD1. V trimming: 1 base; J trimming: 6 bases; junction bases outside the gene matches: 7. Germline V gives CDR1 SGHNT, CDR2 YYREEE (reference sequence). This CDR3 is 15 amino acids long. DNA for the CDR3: TGTGCCAGCAGCTTGCCGTGGGGACAGGGTAATGGCTACACCTTC. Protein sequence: CASSLPWGQGNGYTF.

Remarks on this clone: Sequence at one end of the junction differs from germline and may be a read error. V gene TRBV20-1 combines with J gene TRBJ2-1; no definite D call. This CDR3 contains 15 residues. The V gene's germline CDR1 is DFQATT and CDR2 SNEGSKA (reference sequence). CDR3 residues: CSAITPESYYNEQFF. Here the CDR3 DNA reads TGCAGTGCTATCACTCCAGAGAGCTACTACAACGAGCAGTTCTTC.

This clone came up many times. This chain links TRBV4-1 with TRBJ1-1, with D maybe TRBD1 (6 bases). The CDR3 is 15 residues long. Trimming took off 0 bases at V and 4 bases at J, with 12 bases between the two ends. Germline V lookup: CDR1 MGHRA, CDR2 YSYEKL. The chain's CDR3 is CASSQDVGGGTEAFF. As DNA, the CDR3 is TGCGCCAGCAGCCAAGATGTGGGGGGCGGCACTGAAGCTTTCTTT.

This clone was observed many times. As DNA, the CDR3 is TGTGCCAGCAGCATAAACGGGGAAGTAGAGACCCAGTACTTC. Its protein product is CASSINGEVETQYF. The chain has TRBV6-2 or TRBV6-3 and TRBJ2-5; TRBD2 is a possible D gene (5 bases). The CDR3 extends over 14 amino acids. The V gene lost 6 bases and the J gene lost 4 bases, with 15 bases spanning the gap. The germline V gene encodes CDR1 MNHEY and CDR2 SVGEGT.